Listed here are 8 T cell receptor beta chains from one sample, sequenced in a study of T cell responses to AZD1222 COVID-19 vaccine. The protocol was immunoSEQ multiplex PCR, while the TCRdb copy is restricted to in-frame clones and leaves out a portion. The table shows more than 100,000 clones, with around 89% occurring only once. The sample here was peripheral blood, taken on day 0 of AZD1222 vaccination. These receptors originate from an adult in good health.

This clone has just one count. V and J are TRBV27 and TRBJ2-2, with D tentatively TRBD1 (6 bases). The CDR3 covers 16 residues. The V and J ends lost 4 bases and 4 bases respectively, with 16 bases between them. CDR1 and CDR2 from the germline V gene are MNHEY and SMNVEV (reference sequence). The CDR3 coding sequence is TGTGCCAGCAGTTCCCGGCAGGGGATGGGCACCGGGGAGCTGTTTTTT. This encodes CASSSRQGMGTGELFF.

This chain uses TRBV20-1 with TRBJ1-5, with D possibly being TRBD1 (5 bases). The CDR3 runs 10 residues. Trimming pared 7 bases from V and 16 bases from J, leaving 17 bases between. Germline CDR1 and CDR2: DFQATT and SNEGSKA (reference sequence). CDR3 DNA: TGCAGTGGGACGGAAGTAGGGGAACATTTT. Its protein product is CSGTEVGEHF.

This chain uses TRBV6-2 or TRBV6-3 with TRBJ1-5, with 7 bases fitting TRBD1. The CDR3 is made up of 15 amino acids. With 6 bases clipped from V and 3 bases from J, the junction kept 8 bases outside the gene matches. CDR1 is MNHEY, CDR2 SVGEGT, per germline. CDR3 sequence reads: CASSRTGAVNQPQHF. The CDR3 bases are TGTGCCAGCAGCCGAACAGGGGCGGTCAATCAGCCCCAGCATTTT.

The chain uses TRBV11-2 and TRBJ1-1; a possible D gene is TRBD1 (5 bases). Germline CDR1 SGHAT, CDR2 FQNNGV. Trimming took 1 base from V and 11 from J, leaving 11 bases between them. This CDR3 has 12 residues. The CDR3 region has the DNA TGTGCCAGCAGCTTAGGTTCGACAGTTGCTTTCTTT. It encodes CASSLGSTVAFF.

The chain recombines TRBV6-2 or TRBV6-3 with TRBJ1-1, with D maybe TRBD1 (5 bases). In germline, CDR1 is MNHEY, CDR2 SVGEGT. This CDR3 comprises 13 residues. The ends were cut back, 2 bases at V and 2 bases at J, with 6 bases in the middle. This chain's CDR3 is CASSYQGNTEAFF. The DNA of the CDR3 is TGTGCCAGCAGTTACCAGGGAAACACTGAAGCTTTCTTT.

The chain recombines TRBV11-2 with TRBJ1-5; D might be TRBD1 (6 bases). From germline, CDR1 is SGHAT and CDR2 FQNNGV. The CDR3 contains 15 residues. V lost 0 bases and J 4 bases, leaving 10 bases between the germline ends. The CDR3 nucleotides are TGTGCCAGCAGCTTAGATTACCAGGGGAATCAGCCCCAGCATTTT. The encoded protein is CASSLDYQGNQPQHF.

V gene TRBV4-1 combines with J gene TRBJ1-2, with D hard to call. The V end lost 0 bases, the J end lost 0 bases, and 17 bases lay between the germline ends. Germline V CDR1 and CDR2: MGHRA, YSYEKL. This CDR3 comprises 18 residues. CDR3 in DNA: TGCGCCAGCAGCCAAGATCTTTCTGCCGGGCTAACTAACTATGGCTACACCTTC. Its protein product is CASSQDLSAGLTNYGYTF.

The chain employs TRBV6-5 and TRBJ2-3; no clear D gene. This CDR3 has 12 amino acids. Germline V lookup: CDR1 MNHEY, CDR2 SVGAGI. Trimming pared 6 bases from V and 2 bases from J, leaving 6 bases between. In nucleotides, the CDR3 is TGTGCCAGCAGGGTGTCCACAGATACGCAGTATTTT. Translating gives CASRVSTDTQYF.